A single count supports the clone carrying this T cell receptor (beta chain). Its antigen remains unknown. This CDR3 comprises 14 residues. Germline V gene data show CDR1 as LGHNA and CDR2 as YNFKEQ. The V gene lost 0 bases and the J gene lost 2 bases, with 8 bases spanning the gap. This sample is drawn from a study of CD8 T cells in ankylosing spondylitis. One entry per CDR3 protein, called by TCRdb with MiXCR from the 5' RACE reads. The repertoire holds about 840,000 distinct CDR3 sequences, roughly 10% seen once, with about 0.49% in the top ten. Overall study findings and caveats: For ankylosing spondylitis blood, a TCR beta motif of seven to nine highly homologous variants appeared characteristic.

Sample: blood, either unsorted or a sorted T cell fraction (not recorded which). The chain is built from TRBV4-2 and TRBJ2-7; no reliable D call. The TCR originated in a male donor with ankylosing spondylitis. The CDR3, as DNA: TGTGCCAGCAGCCAAGATCCTACGGCCTACGAGCAGTACTTC. This sequence encodes CASSQDPTAYEQYF.